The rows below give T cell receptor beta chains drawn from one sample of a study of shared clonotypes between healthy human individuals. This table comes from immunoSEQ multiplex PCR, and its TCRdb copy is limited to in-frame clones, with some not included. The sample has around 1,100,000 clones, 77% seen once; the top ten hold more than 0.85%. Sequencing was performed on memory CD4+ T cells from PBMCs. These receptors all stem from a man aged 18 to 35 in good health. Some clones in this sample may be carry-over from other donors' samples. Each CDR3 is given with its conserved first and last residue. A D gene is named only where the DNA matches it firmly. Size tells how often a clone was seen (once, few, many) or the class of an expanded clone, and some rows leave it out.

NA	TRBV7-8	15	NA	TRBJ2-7	CASSLTARGSYEQYF	TGTGCCAGCAGCTTAACCGCCCGGGGCTCCTACGAGCAGTACTTC
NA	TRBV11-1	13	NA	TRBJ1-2	CASSPVANYGYTF	TGTGCCAGCAGCCCAGTAGCTAACTATGGCTACACCTTC
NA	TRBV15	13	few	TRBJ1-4	CATSRGGSEKLFF	TGTGCCACCAGCAGAGGCGGTAGTGAAAAACTGTTTTTT
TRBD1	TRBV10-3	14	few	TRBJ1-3	CAIRGTDSGNTIYF	TGTGCCATCAGGGGGACAGATTCTGGAAACACCATATATTTT
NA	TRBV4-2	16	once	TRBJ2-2	CASSQVRASNTGELFF	TGTGCCAGCAGCCAAGTGCGGGCTTCGAACACCGGGGAGCTGTTTTTT
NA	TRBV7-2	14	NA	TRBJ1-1	CASSLSRGNTEAFF	TGTGCCAGCAGCTTATCTCGGGGGAACACTGAAGCTTTCTTT
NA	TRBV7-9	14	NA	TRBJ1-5	CASSSAYSNQPQHF	TGTGCCAGCAGCTCGGCATATAGCAATCAGCCCCAGCATTTT
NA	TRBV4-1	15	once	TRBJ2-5	CASSQDVGDAETQYF	TGCGCCAGCAGCCAAGATGTTGGAGACGCGGAGACCCAGTACTTC
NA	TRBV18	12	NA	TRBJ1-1	CASSPGRAEAFF	TGTGCCAGCTCGCCAGGGCGGGCTGAAGCTTTCTTT
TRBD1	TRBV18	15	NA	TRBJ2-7	CASSPTLGTGVEQYF	TGTGCCAGCTCACCCACACTAGGGACAGGGGTCGAGCAGTACTTC
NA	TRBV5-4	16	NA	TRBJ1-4	CASSLPGDSSNEKLFF	TGTGCCAGCAGCCTCCCCGGGGATTCCTCTAATGAAAAACTGTTTTTT
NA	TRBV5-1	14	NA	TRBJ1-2	CASSLEGHSQGYTF	TGCGCCAGCAGCTTGGAGGGACATAGTCAGGGCTACACCTTC
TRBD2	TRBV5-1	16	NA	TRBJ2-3	CASSRTSGLGPDTQYF	TGCGCCAGCAGTCGGACTAGCGGACTGGGGCCAGATACGCAGTATTTT
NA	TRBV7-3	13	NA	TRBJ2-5	CASSSEPLETQYF	TGTGCCAGCAGCTCCGAACCTCTTGAGACCCAGTACTTC
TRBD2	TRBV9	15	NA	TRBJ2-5	CASSVGDYSQETQYF	TGTGCTAGCAGCGTAGGGGACTATTCTCAAGAGACCCAGTACTTC
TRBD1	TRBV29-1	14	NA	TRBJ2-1	CSVKPGQGYNEQFF	TGCAGCGTCAAACCGGGACAGGGATACAATGAGCAGTTCTTC
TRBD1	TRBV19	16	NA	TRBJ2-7	CASSKSSGTGIYEQYF	TGTGCCAGTAGTAAATCATCCGGGACAGGGATCTACGAGCAGTACTTC